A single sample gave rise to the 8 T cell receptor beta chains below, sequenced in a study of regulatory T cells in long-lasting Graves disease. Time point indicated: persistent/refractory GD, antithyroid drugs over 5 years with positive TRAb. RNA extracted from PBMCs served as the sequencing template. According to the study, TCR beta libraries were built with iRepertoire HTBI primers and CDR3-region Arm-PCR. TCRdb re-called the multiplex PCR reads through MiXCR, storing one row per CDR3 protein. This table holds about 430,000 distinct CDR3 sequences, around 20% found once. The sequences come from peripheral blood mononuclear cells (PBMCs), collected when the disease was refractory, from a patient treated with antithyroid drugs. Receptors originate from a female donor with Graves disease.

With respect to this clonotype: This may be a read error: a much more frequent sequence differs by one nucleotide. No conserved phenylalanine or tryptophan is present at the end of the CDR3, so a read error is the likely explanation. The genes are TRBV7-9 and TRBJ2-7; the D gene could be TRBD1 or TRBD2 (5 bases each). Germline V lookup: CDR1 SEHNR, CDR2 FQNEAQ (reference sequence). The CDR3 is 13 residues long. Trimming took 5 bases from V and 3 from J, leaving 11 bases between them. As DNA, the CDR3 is TGTGCCAGCAGCGAACGGGACCGCTACGAGCAGTACCTC. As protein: CASSERDRYEQYL.

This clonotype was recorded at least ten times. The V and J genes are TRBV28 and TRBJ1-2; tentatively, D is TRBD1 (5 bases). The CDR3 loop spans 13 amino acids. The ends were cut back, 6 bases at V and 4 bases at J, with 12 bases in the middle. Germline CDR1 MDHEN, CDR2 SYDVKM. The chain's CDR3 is CASRLGTAYGYTF. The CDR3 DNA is TGTGCCAGCAGACTCGGGACGGCCTATGGCTACACCTTC.

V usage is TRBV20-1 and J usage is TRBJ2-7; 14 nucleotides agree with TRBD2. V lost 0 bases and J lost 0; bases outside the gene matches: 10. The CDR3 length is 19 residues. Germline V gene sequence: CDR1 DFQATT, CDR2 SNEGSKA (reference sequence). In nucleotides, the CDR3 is TGCAGTGCTAGAGATTACGGGACTAGCGGGAGCCCAATCTCCTACGAGCAGTACTTC. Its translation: CSARDYGTSGSPISYEQYF.

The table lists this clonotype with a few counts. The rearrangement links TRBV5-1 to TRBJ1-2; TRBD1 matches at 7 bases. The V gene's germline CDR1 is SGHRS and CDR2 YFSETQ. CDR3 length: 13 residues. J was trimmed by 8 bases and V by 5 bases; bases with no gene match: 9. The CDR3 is CASRRQGLRGYTF. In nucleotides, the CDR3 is TGCGCCAGCAGACGACAGGGCCTGAGGGGCTACACCTTC.

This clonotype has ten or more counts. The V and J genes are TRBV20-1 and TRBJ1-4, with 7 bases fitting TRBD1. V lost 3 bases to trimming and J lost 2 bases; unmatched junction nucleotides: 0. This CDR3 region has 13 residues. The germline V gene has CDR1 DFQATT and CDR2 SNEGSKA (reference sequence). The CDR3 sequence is CSARDRTNEKLFF. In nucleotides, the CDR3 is TGCAGTGCTAGGGACAGGACTAATGAAAAACTGTTTTTT.

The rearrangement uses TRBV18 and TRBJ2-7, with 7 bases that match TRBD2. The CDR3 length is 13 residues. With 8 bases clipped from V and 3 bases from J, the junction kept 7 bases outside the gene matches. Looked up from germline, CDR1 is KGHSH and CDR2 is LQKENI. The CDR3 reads CASRFAGVYEQYF. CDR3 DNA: TGTGCCAGCCGTTTCGCGGGGGTCTACGAGCAGTACTTC. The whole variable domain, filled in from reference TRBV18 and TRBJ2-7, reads NAGVMQNPRHLVRRRGQEARLRCSPMKGHSHVYWYRQLPEEGLKFMVYLQKENIIDESGMPKERFSAEFPKEGPSILRIQQVVRGDSAAYFCASRFAGVYEQYFGPGTRLTVT.

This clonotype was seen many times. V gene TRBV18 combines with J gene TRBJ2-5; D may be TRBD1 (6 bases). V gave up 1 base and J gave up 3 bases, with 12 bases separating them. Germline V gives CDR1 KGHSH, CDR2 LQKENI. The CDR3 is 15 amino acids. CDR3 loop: CASSPHRQVEETQYF. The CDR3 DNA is TGTGCCAGCTCACCACATAGACAGGTCGAAGAGACCCAGTACTTC.

In DNA, the CDR3 is TGTGCCAGTAGTATCGGGACAGGGGGATATTCACCCCTCCACTTT. It is translated as CASSIGTGGYSPLHF. This chain connects TRBV19 to TRBJ1-6; 11 bases line up with TRBD1. The germline V gene has CDR1 LNHDA and CDR2 SQIVND (reference sequence). J gave up 8 bases and V 3 bases, and 3 bases lay outside the gene matches. CDR3 length: 15 amino acids.